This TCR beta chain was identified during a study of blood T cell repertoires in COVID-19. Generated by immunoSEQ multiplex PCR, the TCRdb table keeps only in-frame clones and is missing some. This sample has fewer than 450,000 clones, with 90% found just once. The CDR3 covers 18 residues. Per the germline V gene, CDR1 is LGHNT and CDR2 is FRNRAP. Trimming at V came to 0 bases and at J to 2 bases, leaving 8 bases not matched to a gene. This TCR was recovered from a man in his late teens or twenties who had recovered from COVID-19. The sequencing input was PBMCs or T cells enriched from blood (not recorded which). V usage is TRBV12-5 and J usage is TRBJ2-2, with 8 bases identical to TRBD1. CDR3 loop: CASGLVHPGQVNTGELFF. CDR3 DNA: TGTGCTAGTGGTTTGGTACACCCGGGACAGGTTAACACCGGGGAGCTGTTTTTT.